The 29 T cell receptor beta chains below all came from one sample that was sequenced in a study of response to subunit inactivated influenza vaccine. Via MiXCR, TCRdb re-called the RT-PCR reads, giving one row per CDR3 protein. The sample carries about 520,000 distinct CDR3 sequences, 25% recorded once. The specimen was CD4+ T cells sorted from PBMCs, collected less than 6 days after vaccination. These receptor sequences come from a man aged 45 to 65 who received an inactivated influenza vaccine.

The J gene is TRBJ2-2, the V gene TRBV28, with unresolved D. Trimming took 2 bases from V and 3 from J, leaving 10 bases between them. Germline V CDR1 and CDR2: MDHEN, SYDVKM. The CDR3 sequence is 15 residues long. CDR3 in amino acids: CASSLAAFYTGELFF. CDR3 sequence (DNA): TGTGCCAGCAGTTTAGCGGCTTTTTACACCGGGGAGCTGTTTTTT. Combining the CDR3 with reference TRBV28 and TRBJ2-2 gives the whole variable domain DVKVTQSSRYLVKRTGEKVFLECVQDMDHENMFWYRQDPGLGLRLIYFSYDVKMKEKGDIPEGYSVSREKKERFSLILESASTNQTSMYLCASSLAAFYTGELFFGEGSRLTVL.

The gene calls are TRBV20-1 and TRBJ2-3, with 15 bases lining up with TRBD2. The CDR3 spans 18 residues. Unmatched junction bases numbered 8, after V lost 2 bases and J lost 2 bases. From germline, CDR1 is DFQATT and CDR2 SNEGSKA (reference sequence). This CDR3 is CSARSGLAGGPFTDTQYF. The CDR3 coding sequence is TGCAGTGCTAGATCGGGACTAGCGGGAGGTCCGTTCACAGATACGCAGTATTTT.

The chain uses TRBV12-3 or TRBV12-4 and TRBJ2-3; 12 bases are a match to TRBD2. Germline trimming cut 5 bases from V and 3 bases from J; bases unmatched to any gene: 6. CDR3 length equals 16 residues. In DNA form, the CDR3 reads TGTGCCAGCAGTCAATGGACTAGCGGGATTACAGATACGCAGTATTTT. This translates into CASSQWTSGITDTQYF.

The chain carries TRBV20-1 and TRBJ2-2; perhaps D is TRBD1 or TRBD2 (6 bases each). The CDR3 has 15 residues. CDR1 and CDR2 from the germline V gene are DFQATT and SNEGSKA (reference sequence). CDR3 loop: CSPQRGTFNTGELFF. The CDR3 DNA reads TGCAGCCCCCAAAGGGGGACTTTCAACACCGGGGAGCTGTTTTTT.

The V gene is TRBV3-1, the J gene TRBJ2-1, with 9 bases fitting TRBD2. This CDR3 is built from 19 residues. Unmatched junction bases numbered 13, after V lost 0 bases and J lost 4 bases. Germline V gives CDR1 LGHDT, CDR2 YNNKEL (reference sequence). The CDR3 spells CASSQELAAGGGVYNEQFF. CDR3 DNA sequence: TGTGCCAGCAGCCAAGAGCTAGCCGCGGGCGGGGGGGTTTACAATGAGCAGTTCTTC.

V and J are TRBV6-2 or TRBV6-3 and TRBJ1-1; D ambiguous. Trimming took 4 bases from V and 8 from J, leaving 14 bases between them. The CDR3 totals 13 residues. Germline V lookup: CDR1 MNHEY, CDR2 SVGEGT. CDR3 in amino acids: CASSSQASREAFF. The CDR3 region has the DNA TGTGCCAGCAGTTCCCAGGCGTCAAGGGAAGCTTTCTTT.

The rearrangement joins TRBV20-1 to TRBJ2-7; the D gene is possibly TRBD1 (7 bases). The V gene's germline CDR1 is DFQATT and CDR2 SNEGSKA (reference sequence). V was cut by 5 bases and J by 7 bases, with 18 bases left in between. This CDR3 is built from 13 residues. The CDR3 is CSAPRTGSGEQYF. CDR3 DNA: TGCAGTGCTCCCCGGACAGGCAGCGGGGAGCAGTACTTC.

This clonotype was observed a few times. The V and J genes are TRBV4-3 and TRBJ2-5; the D gene is possibly TRBD1 (6 bases). The CDR3 extends over 13 amino acids. V was trimmed by 5 bases and J by 0 bases, leaving 7 bases between them. Germline loops: CDR1 LGHNA, CDR2 YSLEER. The CDR3 DNA follows: TGCGCCAGCAGCTACAGGGACCAAGAGACCCAGTACTTC. Translating it yields CASSYRDQETQYF.

The V and J genes are TRBV7-2 and TRBJ1-1; 8 nucleotides match TRBD1. The CDR3 is made up of 16 amino acids. From germline, CDR1 is SGHTA and CDR2 FQGNSA. V lost 4 bases to trimming and J lost 1 base; unmatched junction nucleotides: 8. The CDR3 DNA is TGTGCCAGCAGCTCAATCCGGACAGGGCCGAACACTGAAGCTTTCTTT. Translation: CASSSIRTGPNTEAFF.

V usage is TRBV5-1 and J usage is TRBJ2-7; D might be TRBD1 or TRBD2, each matching 5 bases. The ends were cut back, 4 bases at V and 1 base at J, with 18 bases in the middle. The CDR3 extends over 16 amino acids. Germline-derived CDR1 and CDR2 are SGHRS and YFSETQ. CDR3 DNA sequence: TGCGCCAGCAGCGGGGGTGCAGGGCGATCTTCCTACGAGCAGTACTTC. It translates to CASSGGAGRSSYEQYF.

V and J are TRBV20-1 and TRBJ1-2, with D possibly TRBD1 on 5 matching bases. CDR1 and CDR2 (germline): DFQATT, SNEGSKA (reference sequence). The CDR3 runs 14 residues. V was pared by 0 bases and J by 1 base, with 9 bases between. Here the CDR3 DNA reads TGCAGTGCTAGAGACGCACAGGTTAACTATGGCTACACCTTC. Translation gives CSARDAQVNYGYTF.

This clonotype showed up just a few times. The genes are TRBV7-6 and TRBJ1-6, with 8 bases lining up with TRBD1. The CDR3 is 15 amino acids. Germline V lookup: CDR1 SGHVS, CDR2 FNYEAQ. Trimming at V came to 5 bases and at J to 7 bases, leaving 7 bases not matched to a gene. The CDR3 sequence is CASSPRGQGNSPLHF. The DNA for the CDR3 is TGTGCCAGCAGCCCAAGAGGACAGGGCAATTCACCCCTCCACTTT.

V and J are TRBV5-4 and TRBJ1-1, with unresolved D. V lost 0 bases and J 2 bases, leaving 11 bases between the germline ends. The CDR3 length is 15 residues. Germline values: CDR1 SGHNT, CDR2 YYREEE (reference sequence). The CDR3 bases are TGTGCCAGCAGCTTGGAGTTGGCAGCTAACACTGAAGCTTTCTTT. Encoded protein: CASSLELAANTEAFF.

The chain is built from TRBV5-1 and TRBJ2-5; the D gene is possibly TRBD2 (7 bases). Trimming took 4 bases from V and 5 from J, leaving 18 bases between them. Germline V gene data show CDR1 as SGHRS and CDR2 as YFSETQ. The CDR3 consists of 15 residues. In DNA, the CDR3 is TGCGCCAGCAGCGCCGCTCCACAGGGAGGGGAGACCCAGTACTTC. This sequence encodes CASSAAPQGGETQYF.

This clonotype has a single count. The V and J genes are TRBV29-1 and TRBJ2-2, with 7 bases fitting TRBD1. Germline lookup yields CDR1 SQVTM and CDR2 ANQGSEA. The CDR3 sequence is 15 residues long. V was clipped by 4 bases and J by 2 bases; unmatched bases: 7. CDR3 residues: CSVVAGTANTGELFF. CDR3 in DNA: TGCAGCGTTGTCGCCGGGACAGCAAACACCGGGGAGCTGTTTTTT.

There are a few counts of this clonotype. The gene calls are TRBV7-2 and TRBJ2-2; unclear D gene. V lost 3 bases to trimming and J lost 0 bases, with 8 bases between them. CDR1 is SGHTA and CDR2 is FQGNSA in the germline V gene. This CDR3 contains 15 residues. The CDR3 loop is CASSFAPTNTGELFF. The CDR3 DNA follows: TGTGCCAGCAGCTTCGCTCCGACGAACACCGGGGAGCTGTTTTTT.

This clonotype was counted between two and nine times. This chain joins TRBV7-9 and TRBJ2-1; D is perhaps TRBD2 (6 bases). The length of the CDR3 is 15 residues. Germline V gene data show CDR1 as SEHNR and CDR2 as FQNEAQ (reference sequence). Trimming took 5 bases from V and 7 from J, leaving 18 bases between them. As DNA, the CDR3 is TGTGCCAGCAGCCCCTCAGGTAGTGGGGGGAATGAGCAGTTCTTC. As protein: CASSPSGSGGNEQFF.

This clonotype has ten or more counts. The V call is TRBV20-1, the J call TRBJ2-1; D not certain. Per the germline V gene, CDR1 is DFQATT and CDR2 is SNEGSKA (reference sequence). The ends were cut back, 5 bases at V and 6 bases at J, with 14 bases in the middle. The CDR3 covers 13 residues. The CDR3 spells CSALRPRINEQFF. DNA of the CDR3: TGCAGTGCTCTGCGACCACGTATCAATGAGCAGTTCTTC.

The gene calls are TRBV6-5 and TRBJ2-2; D remains unclear. The V gene's germline CDR1 is MNHEY and CDR2 SVGAGI. The V and J ends lost 0 bases and 4 bases respectively, with 9 bases between them. This CDR3 is 15 amino acids long. The CDR3 DNA follows: TGTGCCAGCAGTTACTCGCGATGGATCACCGGGGAGCTGTTTTTT. Protein product: CASSYSRWITGELFF.

The chain carries TRBV12-3 or TRBV12-4 and TRBJ2-7, with D possibly being TRBD2 (5 bases). The CDR3 consists of 15 residues. V lost 5 bases and J 0 bases, leaving 14 bases between the germline ends. CDR3 bases: TGTGCCAGCAGTCCCAACGGGGTCCGCTCCTACGAGCAGTACTTC. It specifies CASSPNGVRSYEQYF.

This clonotype appeared a few times. The CDR3: CASSLTAGAKNIQYF. The CDR3 region has the DNA TGTGCCAGCAGCTTAACGGCGGGAGCCAAAAACATTCAGTACTTC. The chain joins TRBV7-6 to TRBJ2-4; D may be TRBD2 (5 bases). Germline values: CDR1 SGHVS, CDR2 FNYEAQ. V lost 2 bases and J lost 0, with 8 bases in between. This CDR3 contains 15 residues.

This clonotype was seen a few times. The V and J genes are TRBV27 and TRBJ1-5; D gene uncertain. CDR1 is MNHEY and CDR2 is SMNVEV in the germline V gene (reference sequence). The CDR3 is made up of 14 amino acids. V was shortened by 1 base and J by 0 bases, with 4 bases between the two germline ends. The CDR3 spells CASSLLHSNQPQHF. CDR3 coding DNA: TGTGCCAGCAGTTTATTACATAGCAATCAGCCCCAGCATTTT.

As to this clonotype: One end of the junction varies from germline; a read error may be responsible. The rearrangement uses TRBV5-5 and TRBJ2-5; D unclear. This CDR3 has 14 amino acids. CDR1 is SGHKS, CDR2 YYEKEE, per germline (reference sequence). The CDR3 DNA sequence: TGTGCCAGCAGCTTTAGAGTGGACCAGGAGACCCAGTACTTC. This sequence encodes CASSFRVDQETQYF.

The gene calls are TRBV7-3 and TRBJ1-6; D is unresolved. The CDR3 runs 13 residues. Germline CDR1 reads SGHTA; CDR2 reads FQGTGA. Trimming shortened V by 1 base and J by 5 bases, and 3 bases separated the two germline ends. CDR3 bases: TGTGCCAGCAGCTTAAGCCATAATTCACCCCTCCACTTT. It encodes CASSLSHNSPLHF.

The chain recombines TRBV5-1 with TRBJ2-7; D not resolved. Germline CDR1 and CDR2: SGHRS and YFSETQ. The CDR3 loop spans 14 amino acids. Trimming removed 4 bases at V and 3 bases at J, with 14 bases between. The CDR3 sequence: CASSPQDAHYEQYF. The CDR3 nucleotides read TGCGCCAGCAGCCCTCAGGACGCGCACTACGAGCAGTACTTC.

This sequence joins TRBV6-4 and TRBJ2-2, with 8 bases aligning to TRBD2. The CDR3 is made up of 17 amino acids. CDR1 and CDR2 (germline): MRHNA, SNTAGT. V lost 1 base, J lost 4 bases, and 8 bases stayed unmatched. DNA for the CDR3: TGTGCCAGCAGTGACTGGATTGAGCGGGGGCTCACCGGGGAGCTGTTTTTT. Translating gives CASSDWIERGLTGELFF.

CDR3 nucleotides: TGTGCCAGCAGATTGAGGGAGTCTGGGGCCAACGTCCTGACTTTC. Protein sequence: CASRLRESGANVLTF. This rearrangement joins TRBV7-9 to TRBJ2-6; a possible D gene is TRBD2 (5 bases). Germline V gives CDR1 SEHNR, CDR2 FQNEAQ (reference sequence). The CDR3 runs 15 residues. V lost 6 bases, J lost 1 base, and 10 bases lay in between.

This clonotype showed up just a few times. The chain couples TRBV14 to TRBJ2-2; 9 nucleotides match TRBD2. J gave up 5 bases and V 1 base, and 5 bases lay outside the gene matches. Germline loops: CDR1 SGHDN, CDR2 FVKESK. CDR3 length: 16 residues. CDR3 amino acids: CASSQVSGGRTGELFF. Written as DNA, the CDR3 is TGTGCCAGCAGCCAAGTTAGCGGGGGAAGGACCGGGGAGCTGTTTTTT.

The V and J genes are TRBV5-1 and TRBJ2-3; 7 bases map to TRBD1. The J segment lost 1 base and the V segment lost 4 bases, leaving 9 bases of the junction unmatched. Germline values: CDR1 SGHRS, CDR2 YFSETQ. The CDR3 sequence is 16 residues long. The CDR3 sequence is CASSPGSTGRTDTQYF. The CDR3 DNA reads TGCGCCAGCAGCCCAGGATCGACAGGGCGCACAGATACGCAGTATTTT.